This entry lists 26 T cell receptor beta chains sequenced from one sample in a study of post-analysis software for immune sequencing data. Unique molecular identifiers had been added to the TCR beta cDNA libraries. A single record per CDR3 protein comes from TCRdb applying MiXCR to the PCR reads. The repertoire holds hundreds of thousands of distinct CDR3 sequences, with about 40% as singletons. These receptors' antigens are unknown. Findings and limits, study-wide: Higher frequency in patients than in controls was seen for roughly 5 TRBV segments, with TRBV5-6, TRBV5-1 and TRBV20-1 among them.

Sequencing used blood. These receptors came from a girl aged 10 to 17 with multiple sclerosis.

V is TRBV24-1 and J is TRBJ2-3; 7 nucleotides match TRBD2. The CDR3 runs to 15 residues. V lost 5 bases and J lost 3; bases outside the gene matches: 7. The V gene's germline CDR1 is KGHDR and CDR2 SFDVKD. The CDR3: CATSAAGAWTDTQYF. In DNA form, the CDR3 reads TGTGCCACCAGTGCCGCGGGAGCTTGGACAGATACGCAGTATTTT.

This clonotype was picked up a small number of times. The CDR3 nucleotides read TGCAGCGTTGAAGGCGTATGGGGGACAGGCTCCTACGAGCAGTACTTC. This codes for CSVEGVWGTGSYEQYF. The V call is TRBV29-1, the J call TRBJ2-7; the match to TRBD1 covers 8 bases. This CDR3 spans 16 amino acids. Per germline, CDR1 SQVTM and CDR2 ANQGSEA. V shed 1 base, J shed 0 bases, and the junction held 8 bases outside the gene matches.

V is TRBV7-9 and J is TRBJ2-1; maybe TRBD2 (5 bases). V was clipped by 0 bases and J by 8 bases, with 17 bases between them. The CDR3 is 16 residues long. Looked up from germline, CDR1 is SEHNR and CDR2 is FQNEAQ (reference sequence). This CDR3 reads CASSLAPRGRWDEQFF. As DNA, the CDR3 is TGTGCCAGCAGCTTAGCGCCCCGTGGGAGATGGGATGAGCAGTTCTTC.

The genes are TRBV7-9 and TRBJ2-6; no firm D call. V lost 0 bases and J lost 3, with 6 bases in between. Per germline, CDR1 SEHNR and CDR2 FQNEAQ (reference sequence). This CDR3 has 15 residues. CDR3 amino acids: CASSLAGRGANVLTF. The CDR3 nucleotides read TGTGCCAGCAGCTTAGCAGGGCGTGGGGCCAACGTCCTGACTTTC.

The V and J genes are TRBV29-1 and TRBJ1-1, with unresolved D. CDR3 length equals 13 residues. V lost 2 bases and J lost 0, with 7 bases in between. In germline, CDR1 is SQVTM, CDR2 ANQGSEA. The CDR3 region has the DNA TGCAGCGTTGAACATCGTATGAACACTGAAGCTTTCTTT. Translating it yields CSVEHRMNTEAFF. The whole variable domain, remainder taken from reference TRBV29-1 and TRBJ1-1, is SAVISQKPSRDICQRGTSLTIQCQVDSQVTMMFWYRQQPGQSLTLIATANQGSEATYESGFVIDKFPISRPNLTFSTLTVSNMSPEDSSIYLCSVEHRMNTEAFFGQGTRLTVV.

This chain joins TRBV10-1 and TRBJ2-1; 12 bases fit TRBD2. This CDR3 is built from 14 residues. Unmatched junction bases numbered 7, after V lost 5 bases and J lost 11 bases. Per germline, CDR1 WNHNN and CDR2 SYGVQD (reference sequence). CDR3 coding DNA: TGCGCCAGCAGTAGACTAGCGGGAGATCTTAAGCAGTTCTTC. It translates to CASSRLAGDLKQFF.

The V gene is TRBV20-1, the J gene TRBJ2-4; tentatively, D is TRBD1 (5 bases). Trimming removed 6 bases at V and 8 bases at J, with 17 bases between. The CDR3 covers 13 residues. Germline CDR1 reads DFQATT; CDR2 reads SNEGSKA (reference sequence). CDR3 sequence: CSAPGSPTDIQYF. CDR3 DNA sequence: TGCAGTGCCCCTGGGTCACCGACAGACATTCAGTACTTC.

Comments on this clonotype: Compared with germline, one end of the junction differs, possibly owing to a read error. V gene TRBV4-1 combines with J gene TRBJ2-7; D call uncertain. Germline V gene data show CDR1 as MGHRA and CDR2 as YSYEKL. This CDR3 contains 13 residues. This CDR3 reads CASSQDYNYGQYF. The CDR3 DNA sequence: TGCGCCAGCAGCCAAGATTACAACTACGGGCAGTACTTC.

This clonotype has a handful of counts. This sequence joins TRBV7-6 and TRBJ2-5, with D unresolved. The J call may be mistaken, given a closer DNA end match to TRBJ2-7. The CDR3 is 17 amino acids. Per germline, CDR1 SGHVS and CDR2 FNYEAQ. The CDR3 here is CASSLAPPGNIPHEQYF. CDR3 coding DNA: TGTGCCAGCAGCTTAGCCCCTCCAGGAAACATCCCCCACGAGCAGTACTTC.

A few counts support this clonotype. The chain combines TRBV7-9 with TRBJ2-6; D is perhaps TRBD1 or TRBD2 (5 bases each). The CDR3 consists of 16 residues. Per germline, CDR1 SEHNR and CDR2 FQNEAQ (reference sequence). Between the trimmed V and J ends, which lost 4 bases and 2 bases, there was a span of 12 bases. CDR3 sequence reads: CASSWGRETGANVLTF. DNA of the CDR3: TGTGCCAGCAGCTGGGGCCGGGAAACTGGGGCCAACGTCCTGACTTTC.

The chain joins TRBV6-2 or TRBV6-3 to TRBJ1-6, with D tentatively TRBD1 (5 bases). Deletions cut 3 bases from V and 7 bases from J, with 16 bases between. The CDR3 is 16 residues long. Germline V gene lookup returns CDR1 MNHEY and CDR2 SVGEGT. The CDR3 region has the DNA TGTGCCAGCAGTTATAGGGGATCACGGCGAAATTCACCCCTCCACTTT. It translates to CASSYRGSRRNSPLHF.

J is TRBJ2-5 and V is TRBV5-1; D is perhaps TRBD1 or TRBD2 (5 bases each). Germline assignment: CDR1 SGHRS and CDR2 YFSETQ. The CDR3 is 14 residues long. V lost 4 bases and J lost 0, with 10 bases in between. The CDR3 protein is CASSPGTNQETQYF. In DNA form, the CDR3 reads TGCGCCAGCAGCCCCGGGACCAACCAAGAGACCCAGTACTTC.

The genes are TRBV5-1 and TRBJ1-2, with a possible D match to TRBD1 (5 bases). V was trimmed by 0 bases and J by 4 bases, leaving 13 bases between them. Germline V lookup: CDR1 SGHRS, CDR2 YFSETQ. The CDR3 consists of 15 residues. The CDR3 sequence: CASSLDNRRGYGYTF. In DNA, the CDR3 is TGCGCCAGCAGCTTGGATAATAGGAGGGGCTATGGCTACACCTTC.

This clonotype was detected a few times. The chain links TRBV7-6 to TRBJ2-3; D is unresolved. Germline-derived CDR1 and CDR2 are SGHVS and FNYEAQ. V dropped 1 base and J dropped 1 base, with 12 bases sitting between them. This CDR3 has 16 residues. The CDR3 reads CASSLDLGAGTDTQYF. Here the CDR3 DNA reads TGTGCCAGCAGCTTAGATCTGGGCGCTGGCACAGATACGCAGTATTTT.

This clonotype was counted only a few times. In nucleotides, the CDR3 is TGTGCCAGCAGCCGACAGACCTATGGCTACACCTTC. Amino acids: CASSRQTYGYTF. The rearrangement joins TRBV12-3 or TRBV12-4 to TRBJ1-2; maybe TRBD1 (5 bases). Trimming cost V 6 bases and J 4 bases, with 9 bases left between them. The CDR3 extends over 12 amino acids.

The chain uses TRBV6-4 and TRBJ2-1; no clear D gene. The V and J ends lost 6 bases and 0 bases respectively, with 9 bases between them. The germline gives CDR1 MRHNA, CDR2 SNTAGT. The CDR3 loop spans 14 amino acids. The CDR3 region has the DNA TGTGCCAGCAGGGTAAGGAGCTCCTACAATGAGCAGTTCTTC. This translates into CASRVRSSYNEQFF.

This chain links TRBV20-1 with TRBJ2-3, with 10 bases aligning to TRBD1. The V gene's germline CDR1 is DFQATT and CDR2 SNEGSKA (reference sequence). The CDR3 loop spans 13 amino acids. Losses at the gene ends were 6 bases for V and 5 bases for J; bases not matched to a gene: 5. The CDR3 DNA sequence: TGCAGTGCCAGACAGGGGGCGGAAGATACGCAGTATTTT. Translating it yields CSARQGAEDTQYF.

This clonotype was counted a few times. The rearrangement joins TRBV29-1 to TRBJ2-6; D possibly matches TRBD1 or TRBD2 (6 bases each). V was clipped by 6 bases and J by 2 bases, with 23 bases between them. This CDR3 has 18 amino acids. Germline CDR1 is SQVTM and CDR2 is ANQGSEA. In DNA form, the CDR3 reads TGCAGCGTGGAGGGCGTCGCGCAGGGGCTGCCTGGGGCCAACGTCCTGACTTTC. Translation: CSVEGVAQGLPGANVLTF.

This clonotype was seen more than once but under ten times. The V and J genes are TRBV9 and TRBJ1-4; D uncertain. With 1 base removed from V and 5 bases from J, the gap between germline ends came to 12 bases. Germline values: CDR1 SGDLS, CDR2 YYNGEE. This CDR3 spans 15 amino acids. The DNA of the CDR3 is TGTGCCAGCAGCGTACAGGCCAGCCCGAATGAAAAACTGTTTTTT. Its translation: CASSVQASPNEKLFF.

The rearrangement joins TRBV6-6 to TRBJ2-3; possibly TRBD2 for D (5 bases). V was clipped by 5 bases and J by 4 bases, with 13 bases between them. The V gene's germline CDR1 is MNHNY and CDR2 SVGAGI (reference sequence). This CDR3 comprises 14 residues. As DNA, the CDR3 is TGTGCCAGCAGTCCCCTGGCGGGCTCAGATACGCAGTATTTT. Translated, it gives CASSPLAGSDTQYF.

This chain joins TRBV6-1 and TRBJ2-2; D not certain. The CDR3 has 14 amino acids. CDR1 and CDR2 (germline): MNHNS, SASEGT. V was clipped by 7 bases and J by 5 bases, with 14 bases between them. The CDR3 reads CASTRLPETGELFF. The CDR3 DNA reads TGTGCCAGCACCCGGCTCCCGGAGACCGGGGAGCTGTTTTTT.

This chain connects TRBV28 to TRBJ1-2; no reliable D call. V lost 8 bases and J 11 bases, leaving 15 bases between the germline ends. The CDR3 sequence is 11 residues long. CDR1 is MDHEN and CDR2 is SYDVKM in the germline V gene. CDR3 coding DNA: TGTGCCAGCCCCACGGCTATGGATTACACCTTC. This codes for CASPTAMDYTF.

The V call is TRBV24-1, the J call TRBJ1-1; D is unclear. The CDR3 has 13 amino acids. Germline values: CDR1 KGHDR, CDR2 SFDVKD. V dropped 6 bases and J dropped 5 bases, with 12 bases sitting between them. As DNA, the CDR3 is TGTGCCACCAGTTTGGCAGGAGGGACTGAAGCTTTCTTT. It specifies CATSLAGGTEAFF.

This clonotype was counted a few times. This chain connects TRBV27 to TRBJ2-5; D possibly corresponds to TRBD2 (5 bases). This CDR3 comprises 14 residues. Trimming shortened V by 3 bases and J by 2 bases, and 10 bases separated the two germline ends. Germline CDR1 is MNHEY and CDR2 is SMNVEV (reference sequence). In nucleotides, the CDR3 is TGTGCCAGCAGTTTCGGGATTGGGCAAGAGACCCAGTACTTC. Amino acid sequence: CASSFGIGQETQYF.

This sequence joins TRBV6-5 and TRBJ1-2; D call uncertain. Trimming stripped 6 bases from V and 5 bases from J, with 13 bases between. Germline values: CDR1 MNHEY, CDR2 SVGAGI. This CDR3 region has 13 residues. Here the CDR3 reads CASSPTTGYGYTF. For the CDR3, the DNA is TGTGCCAGCAGCCCAACGACTGGGTATGGCTACACCTTC.

The V call is TRBV5-6, the J call TRBJ2-3, with 15 bases that match TRBD2. CDR1 and CDR2 from the germline V gene are SGHDT and YYEEEE. V lost 5 bases to trimming and J lost 2 bases; unmatched junction nucleotides: 6. This CDR3 has 17 residues. CDR3 residues: CASSPGTSGRPTDTQYF. CDR3 nucleotides: TGTGCCAGCAGTCCCGGGACTAGCGGGAGGCCCACAGATACGCAGTATTTT.